Described below is a single TCR beta chain sequence and its context. Antigen specificity is unknown. Sequencing relied on a cDNA template that was reverse transcribed from extracted RNA. Clones were read by immunoSEQ multiplex PCR, and TCRdb kept only the in-frame ones, dropping some. The top ten hold around a sixth of the sample, which has roughly 92,000 clones, about 70% seen once. This entry is derived from a study of CD8+ T cells in alopecia areata. Notes on the study in general: Tofacitinib significantly reduced both scalp clonality and expanded CD8+ clones among the top 100. There was only one nonresponder, so it was unclear how baseline CD8+ expansion relates to response.

Sample treatment: oral pan-JAK inhibitor, 5-10 mg twice daily. Samples from alopecia areata patients were lesional scalp punch biopsies and peripheral blood. CDR1 is PRHDT, CDR2 FYEKMQ, per germline (reference sequence). V lost 2 bases to trimming and J lost 4 bases; unmatched junction nucleotides: 6. The CDR3 loop spans 15 amino acids. Source: CD8+ T cells sorted from blood, taken at approximately week 42, from a patient treated with tofacitinib. The V call is TRBV13, the J call TRBJ2-3; 7 bases line up with TRBD2. The sequence was obtained from a human donor with alopecia areata. CDR3 in DNA: TGTGCCAGCAGCTTAAAGGGCGGGGGTTCAGATACGCAGTATTTT. Translating gives CASSLKGGGSDTQYF.